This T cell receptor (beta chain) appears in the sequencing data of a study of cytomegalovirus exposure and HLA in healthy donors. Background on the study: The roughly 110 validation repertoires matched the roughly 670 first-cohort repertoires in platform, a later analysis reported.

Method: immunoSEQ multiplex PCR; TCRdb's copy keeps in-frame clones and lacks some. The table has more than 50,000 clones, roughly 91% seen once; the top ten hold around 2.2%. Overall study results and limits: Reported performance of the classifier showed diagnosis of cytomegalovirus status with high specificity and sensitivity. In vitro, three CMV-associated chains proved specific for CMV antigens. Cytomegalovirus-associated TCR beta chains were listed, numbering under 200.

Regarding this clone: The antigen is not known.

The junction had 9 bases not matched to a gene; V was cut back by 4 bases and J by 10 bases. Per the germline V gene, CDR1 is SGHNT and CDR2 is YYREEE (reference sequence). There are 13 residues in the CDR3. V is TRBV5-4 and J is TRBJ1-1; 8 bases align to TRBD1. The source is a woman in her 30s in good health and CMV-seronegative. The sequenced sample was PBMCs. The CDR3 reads CASSRGQGARAFF. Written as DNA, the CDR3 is TGTGCCAGCAGCCGGGGGCAGGGGGCGCGAGCTTTCTTT.